The present T cell receptor (beta chain) was sequenced within a study of cytomegalovirus exposure and HLA in healthy donors. Overall study findings and caveats: Being productive about 90% or about 30% of the time was typical of most TCR beta V segments in an earlier analysis. DRB1 had the most TCR associations and HLA-C the fewest, a later analysis found, with rates varying by HLA locus.

A multiplex PCR was run with 60 Vbeta primers and 13 Jbeta primers. Sequencing used immunoSEQ multiplex PCR; TCRdb keeps in-frame clones, though not all of them. There are some 140,000 clones in the sample; approximately 80% occur only once, and about 1.5% lies in the top ten. The V gene's germline CDR1 is MGHRA and CDR2 YSYEKL. Trimming cost V 1 base and J 2 bases; bases outside gene matches: 8. CDR3 length: 16 residues. With respect to this clone: Its antigen is unknown.

The source is a woman aged 18-29 years in good health and CMV-seronegative. Sequencing was done on a sample of PBMCs. The V call is TRBV4-1, the J call TRBJ2-7; 7 bases match TRBD1. CDR3 in amino acids: CASSQVTQGDPYEQYF. In nucleotides, the CDR3 is TGCGCCAGCAGCCAAGTAACGCAGGGGGATCCCTACGAGCAGTACTTC.